These 30 T cell receptor beta chains share one sample of origin, sequenced in a study of vaccination and CD4 T cells after COVID-19. Treatment denoted: roughly 11-day PBMC culture with coronavirus spike peptide pools or control peptides (ViraFEST assay). These TCRs' antigens remain unknown. The Oncomine TCR Beta short-read assay sequenced DNA from cultured CD4+ T cells. TCRdb passed the PCR reads through MiXCR, listing each CDR3 protein once. This sample has under 20,000 distinct CDR3 sequences; 23% occur once, and the top ten carry 6% to 8%. The specimen was cultured CD4+ T cells from blood. The receptors come from a human donor with COVID-19.

The chain employs TRBV7-3 and TRBJ2-3; 13 bases align to TRBD2. V trimming: 2 bases; J trimming: 4 bases; junction bases outside the gene matches: 6. Germline CDR1 is SGHTA and CDR2 is FQGTGA. CDR3 length: 17 residues. DNA of the CDR3: TGTGCCAGCAGCTTAGACGGACTAGCGGGGGCCCCAGATACGCAGTATTTT. This encodes CASSLDGLAGAPDTQYF.

Notes on this clonotype: At one boundary the junction diverges from the germline segment, which might be a read error. The chain combines TRBV5-3 with TRBJ1-2; no definite D call. TRBV5-3 is an open reading frame whose function is uncertain. The CDR3 extends over 14 amino acids. CDR3 in amino acids: CASSLATTTHGYTF. In DNA form, the CDR3 reads TGTGCCAGCAGCTTGGCAACCACAACCCATGGCTACACCTTC.

This chain links TRBV7-2 with TRBJ2-3, with a weak D call TRBD1 (5 bases). Trimming stripped 2 bases from V and 8 bases from J, with 14 bases between. Germline CDR1 reads SGHTA; CDR2 reads FQGNSA. CDR3 length equals 14 residues. CDR3 sequence: CASSLRGVGRTQYF. The CDR3 coding sequence is TGTGCCAGCAGCTTAAGAGGCGTGGGGCGTACGCAGTATTTT.

The chain carries TRBV7-2 and TRBJ1-5; D gene uncertain. Germline CDR1 is SGHTA and CDR2 is FQGNSA. This CDR3 contains 13 residues. Trimming left V 3 bases short and J 9 bases short, with 12 bases between. The chain's CDR3 is CASSFGESAPQHF. CDR3 sequence (DNA): TGTGCCAGCAGCTTCGGGGAATCAGCGCCCCAGCATTTT. Filled out from reference TRBV7-2 and TRBJ1-5, the complete variable domain reads GAGVSQSPSNKVTEKGKDVELRCDPISGHTALYWYRQSLGQGLEFLIYFQGNSAPDKSGLPSDRFSAERTGGSVSTLTIQRTQQEDSAVYLCASSFGESAPQHFGDGTRLSIL.

As concerns this clonotype: Germline and junction disagree at one end, which may indicate a read error. This chain connects TRBV7-2 to TRBJ2-2; either TRBD1 or TRBD2 may fit D (5 bases each). The CDR3 is made up of 14 amino acids. Germline V gene sequence: CDR1 SGHTA, CDR2 FQGNSA. The CDR3 coding sequence is TGTGCCAGCAGTGGGACGCGACACACCGGGGAGCTGTCTTTT. Amino acid sequence: CASSGTRHTGELSF.

By sample fraction, this clonotype is medium-sized. The V and J genes are TRBV6-1 and TRBJ1-1; 8 bases agree with TRBD1. The CDR3 is made up of 15 amino acids. Germline V gene lookup returns CDR1 MNHNS and CDR2 SASEGT. V trimming: 3 bases; J trimming: 5 bases; junction bases outside the gene matches: 8. CDR3 amino acids: CASSDRGQGRTEAFF. CDR3 nucleotide sequence: TGTGCCAGCAGTGACAGGGGGCAAGGGCGGACTGAAGCTTTCTTT.

V and J are TRBV6-5 and TRBJ1-5; no clear D gene. Trimming left V 2 bases short and J 7 bases short, with 9 bases between. Germline V gene lookup returns CDR1 MNHEY and CDR2 SVGAGI. There are 13 residues in the CDR3. The CDR3 protein is CASSYIGGQPQHF. DNA for the CDR3: TGTGCCAGCAGTTACATCGGTGGGCAGCCCCAGCATTTT.

This clonotype has just a few counts. The chain employs TRBV7-2 and TRBJ2-7, with D possibly TRBD2 on 5 matching bases. The CDR3 length is 15 residues. V dropped 1 base and J dropped 2 bases, with 12 bases sitting between them. CDR1 and CDR2 from the germline V gene are SGHTA and FQGNSA. The CDR3 DNA reads as TGTGCCAGCAGCTTAGATGGAGGAGCGGCCTACGAGCAGTACTTC. It is translated as CASSLDGGAAYEQYF.

There are a few counts of this clonotype. The gene calls are TRBV10-3 and TRBJ1-5; possible D gene TRBD1, 6 bases. V was trimmed by 6 bases and J by 9 bases, leaving 12 bases between them. The CDR3 length is 12 residues. CDR1 is ENHRY and CDR2 is SYGVKD in the germline V gene. CDR3: CAIRQGTGPQHF. The CDR3 nucleotides read TGTGCCATCAGACAGGGTACGGGGCCCCAGCATTTT.

This clonotype appeared a few times. The chain employs TRBV12-5 and TRBJ2-5, with D perhaps being TRBD1 or TRBD2 (6 bases each). The CDR3 contains 19 residues. The V gene lost 0 bases and the J gene lost 5 bases, with 25 bases spanning the gap. CDR1 and CDR2 (germline): LGHNT, FRNRAP. Here the CDR3 reads CASGLVLWDGGPLRETQYF. The CDR3, as DNA: TGTGCTAGTGGTTTGGTACTGTGGGACGGGGGCCCCCTCAGGGAGACCCAGTACTTC. Drawing the rest from reference TRBV12-5 and TRBJ2-5, the complete variable domain is DARVTQTPRHKVTEMGQEVTMRCQPILGHNTVFWYRQTMMQGLELLAYFRNRAPLDDSGMPKDRFSAEMPDATLATLKIQPSEPRDSAVYFCASGLVLWDGGPLRETQYFGPGTRLLVL.

The CDR3 DNA reads as TGCAGCGTGCGACAGGCCTGGGACACTGAAGCTTTCTTT. Translating gives CSVRQAWDTEAFF. This chain joins TRBV29-1 and TRBJ1-1, with D possibly being TRBD1 (6 bases). Germline CDR1 reads SQVTM; CDR2 reads ANQGSEA. This CDR3 region has 13 residues. Trimming took off 6 bases at V and 3 bases at J, with 14 bases between the two ends.

This clonotype has only a few counts. The chain couples TRBV5-4 to TRBJ2-7; no clear D. The germline CDR1 and CDR2 sequences are SGHNT and YYREEE (reference sequence). The CDR3 runs 13 residues. Trimming pared 0 bases from V and 3 bases from J, leaving 7 bases between. Here the CDR3 reads CASSLESRYEQYF. CDR3 sequence (DNA): TGTGCCAGCAGCTTGGAGTCCCGCTACGAGCAGTACTTC.

This clonotype occurred a few times. The chain carries TRBV6-1 and TRBJ2-7; 9 positions agree with TRBD1. The CDR3 extends over 15 amino acids. V dropped 6 bases and J dropped 5; count of bases not matched to a gene: 11. Per the germline V gene, CDR1 is MNHNS and CDR2 is SASEGT. As DNA, the CDR3 is TGTGCCAGCAGGAGTACCGGGACAGGGTTGGACGAGCAGTACTTC. This gives the protein CASRSTGTGLDEQYF.

This clonotype is medium-sized (0.01 to 0.1%). The rearrangement uses TRBV19 and TRBJ2-3, with D possibly being TRBD2 (5 bases). CDR3 size: 14 residues. Germline V gene lookup returns CDR1 LNHDA and CDR2 SQIVND (reference sequence). V lost 5 bases and J 2 bases, leaving 11 bases between the germline ends. DNA for the CDR3: TGTGCCAGTAGTCTCGGGGATATCACAGATACGCAGTATTTT. Encoded protein: CASSLGDITDTQYF.

In this sample, this clonotype turned up a few times. The gene calls are TRBV11-2 and TRBJ2-4; a possible D gene is TRBD2 (5 bases). Germline assignment: CDR1 SGHAT and CDR2 FQNNGV. The V end was cut by 5 bases, the J end by 8 bases, with 16 bases between. The CDR3 sequence is 14 residues long. DNA for the CDR3: TGTGCCAGCAGCACCCGACCAGAGAGGGACATTCAGTACTTC. It encodes CASSTRPERDIQYF.

The genes are TRBV6-4 and TRBJ1-2; D gene unclear. This CDR3 comprises 10 residues. V lost 4 bases and J lost 9, with 6 bases in between. Germline lookup yields CDR1 MRHNA and CDR2 SNTAGT. This chain's CDR3 is CASSVGCYTF. In nucleotides, the CDR3 is TGTGCCAGCAGTGTCGGATGCTACACCTTC.

V gene TRBV20-1 combines with J gene TRBJ2-7, with D unresolved. The length of the CDR3 is 9 residues. Germline lookup yields CDR1 DFQATT and CDR2 SNEGSKA (reference sequence). The DNA for the CDR3 is TGCAGCCCGTCCCGGTCGCAGTACTTC. It specifies CSPSRSQYF.

The chain recombines TRBV7-9 with TRBJ2-2; unclear D gene. Germline V gene lookup returns CDR1 SEHNR and CDR2 FQNEAQ (reference sequence). The CDR3 contains 14 residues. V was shortened by 5 bases and J by 1 base, with 8 bases between the two germline ends. CDR3 DNA sequence: TGTGCCAGCAGCCCACCACGGAACACCGGGGAGCTGTTTTTT. This codes for CASSPPRNTGELFF.

The chain uses TRBV5-4 and TRBJ1-4; 12 nucleotides match TRBD1. Germline V gene data show CDR1 as SGHNT and CDR2 as YYREEE (reference sequence). V was pared by 4 bases and J by 7 bases, with 8 bases of the junction left unmatched. The CDR3 is 16 amino acids. The CDR3 region is CASSPGQGATGEKLFF. CDR3 sequence (DNA): TGTGCCAGCAGCCCGGGACAGGGGGCGACGGGTGAAAAACTGTTTTTT.

This clonotype has a handful of counts. The genes are TRBV19 and TRBJ2-7; no clear D gene. V lost 3 bases, J lost 5 bases, and 5 bases lay in between. The germline gives CDR1 LNHDA, CDR2 SQIVND (reference sequence). The CDR3 has 11 amino acids. The CDR3 loop is CASSILHEQYF. For the CDR3, the DNA is TGTGCCAGTAGTATCCTCCACGAGCAGTACTTC.

This clonotype was counted a few times. This chain uses TRBV15 with TRBJ2-5; D not resolved. Germline-derived CDR1 and CDR2 are LNHNV and YYDKDF (reference sequence). This CDR3 is built from 13 residues. The V and J ends lost 4 bases and 1 base respectively, with 7 bases between them. CDR3 amino acids: CATSKGSQETQYF. CDR3 DNA sequence: TGTGCCACCAGCAAGGGCAGCCAAGAGACCCAGTACTTC.

The CDR3, as DNA: TGTGCCAGCAAGTTGGGGGGTGGCACAGATACGCAGTATTTT. It is translated as CASKLGGGTDTQYF. This sequence joins TRBV12-3 or TRBV12-4 and TRBJ2-3; TRBD2 is a possible D gene (6 bases). The V end lost 7 bases, the J end lost 1 base, and 12 bases lay between the germline ends. This CDR3 has 14 residues.

This sequence joins TRBV10-2 and TRBJ2-7; D may be TRBD2 (5 bases). Germline CDR1 and CDR2: WSHSY and SAAADI. The CDR3 has 12 amino acids. Trimming cost V 2 bases and J 3 bases, with 5 bases left between them. Here the CDR3 DNA reads TGCGCCAGCAGTGAGGGAGGCTACGAGCAGTACTTC. This translates into CASSEGGYEQYF.

This clonotype showed up just a few times. The genes are TRBV6-2 or TRBV6-3 and TRBJ1-2, with D perhaps matching TRBD1 (6 bases). V was shortened by 7 bases and J by 8 bases, with 14 bases between the two germline ends. Germline assignment: CDR1 MNHEY and CDR2 SVGEGT. This CDR3 is built from 12 residues. CDR3 region: CASKEGVRGYTF. The CDR3 nucleotides are TGTGCCAGCAAAGAGGGGGTAAGAGGCTACACCTTC.

This clonotype is medium-sized in the sample. The rearrangement links TRBV6-5 to TRBJ1-1; D possibly corresponds to TRBD1 (5 bases). Germline V CDR1 and CDR2: MNHEY, SVGAGI. Trimming took 4 bases from V and 1 from J, leaving 22 bases between them. This CDR3 has 18 amino acids. DNA for the CDR3: TGTGCCAGCAGTTCCCACCGCGGGGGGGTTGGCCCGAACACTGAAGCTTTCTTT. It specifies CASSSHRGGVGPNTEAFF.

By proportion, this clonotype is medium-sized. The chain has TRBV7-2 and TRBJ1-6, with D perhaps matching TRBD1 (5 bases). The CDR3 spans 15 residues. Germline lookup yields CDR1 SGHTA and CDR2 FQGNSA. Trimming cost V 10 bases and J 5 bases, with 18 bases left between them. The CDR3 reads CATHSAGPHNSPLHF. DNA of the CDR3: TGTGCCACACATTCTGCGGGACCCCATAATTCACCCCTCCACTTT.

The chain recombines TRBV14 with TRBJ1-4; D is uncertain. Deletions cut 3 bases from V and 12 bases from J, with 11 bases between. The CDR3 sequence is 12 residues long. Germline CDR1 and CDR2: SGHDN and FVKESK. The CDR3 DNA follows: TGTGCCAGCAGCCAGAATCTGGTAGAACTGTTTTTT. Its protein product is CASSQNLVELFF.

This clonotype was observed a few times. The rearrangement joins TRBV19 to TRBJ1-3; D is unclear. This CDR3 comprises 14 residues. Germline V gene lookup returns CDR1 LNHDA and CDR2 SQIVND (reference sequence). With 4 bases removed from V and 1 base from J, the gap between germline ends came to 8 bases. Here the CDR3 DNA reads TGTGCCAGTAGTACGGGCCAGTCTGGAAACACCATATATTTT. Its protein is CASSTGQSGNTIYF.

This clonotype was recorded a few times. The chain employs TRBV19 and TRBJ2-5, with D perhaps TRBD2 (5 bases). V was shortened by 8 bases and J by 5 bases, with 15 bases between the two germline ends. Germline CDR1 and CDR2: LNHDA and SQIVND (reference sequence). The CDR3 contains 13 residues. The CDR3 here is CASGITSVETQYF. CDR3 DNA: TGTGCCAGTGGAATAACTAGTGTTGAGACCCAGTACTTC.

A single count supports this clonotype. The V and J genes are TRBV5-6 and TRBJ1-1, with D possibly being TRBD1 (6 bases). This CDR3 has 16 amino acids. V was cut by 2 bases and J by 1 base, with 15 bases left in between. Germline-derived CDR1 and CDR2 are SGHDT and YYEEEE. CDR3 sequence: CASSLGQGIKNTEAFF. In DNA form, the CDR3 reads TGTGCCAGCAGCTTAGGGCAGGGGATAAAGAACACTGAAGCTTTCTTT. The whole variable domain, filled in from reference TRBV5-6 and TRBJ1-1, reads DAGVTQSPTHLIKTRGQQVTLRCSPKSGHDTVSWYQQALGQGPQFIFQYYEEEERQRGNFPDRFSGHQFPNYSSELNVNALLLGDSALYLCASSLGQGIKNTEAFFGQGTRLTVV.